This T cell receptor beta chain originates from a study of blood T cell repertoires in COVID-19 (dated by TCRdb to 2020 to 2021). Broadly, across the study: Samples covering the acute and convalescent phases of COVID-19 were provided by collaborators in the United States, Italy and Spain. The repertoires were made available in a free public database intended to serve as a resource for research on the immune response to SARS-CoV-2. Subjects who had been exposed to COVID-19, were actively infected with it, or had recovered from it provided the deeply sampled blood TCRbeta repertoires that made up the dataset. A de-identified subject ID, COVID-19 status, age in years and sex were almost always included in the sample metadata. Where HLA class I and class II types were available, the types were taken from metadata supplied by the sample provider, not from assay-based typing. Samples were obtained from the ongoing ImmuneRACE study (first 160 participants) and from 950 to 1,500 subjects provided by 6 global collaborators. The material from the prospective study consisted of cDNA or gDNA derived from T cells, B-cell-depleted T cells, or PBMCs.

V is clipped by 4 bases and J by 4 bases, and the sequence between their germline boundaries is 13 bases long. There are 15 amino acids in the CDR3, from cysteine to phenylalanine inclusive. The CDR3 DNA has 45 bases and is translated from base 1. The germline V gene yields MNHEY for CDR1 and SVGAGI for CDR2. Participants in the prospective study were aged roughly 18 to 100 years, lived in 24 United States geographic areas, and enrolled through a virtual design. To assign participants to cohorts, the prospective study relied on clinical history that participants themselves reported in a screening survey and a study questionnaire. Exposed participants had been in contact with someone with a PCR-confirmed or clinician-diagnosed COVID-19 case within 2 weeks of study entry. Each participant in the prospective study had whole blood, serum and a nasopharyngeal or oropharyngeal swab collected by mobile phlebotomists. Participants in the prospective study had the option to provide additional blood draws and questionnaires over a roughly 2-month period. Before DNA extraction, blood samples from the prospective study were shipped at room temperature or frozen.

TCRbeta CDR3 regions were amplified from genomic DNA using the immunoSEQ Assay, a bias-controlled multiplex PCR. The authors' pipeline ran thus. The number of nucleated cells in each sample was estimated by amplification of reference gene primers within the assay. To quantify the absolute abundance of each unique TCRbeta CDR3 rearrangement, sequence reads were collapsed and filtered. For each sample, productive Simpson clonality was calculated by taking the square root of Simpson's diversity index across productive rearrangements. TCRdb retrieved this table from immuneACCESS and kept in-frame rearrangements only. Not all clones are present; in checked studies, unresolved V genes account for under half, and no reason is known for the remainder. V and J calls and clone size are given by that table; D and trimming were obtained from the DNA. This sample comprises about 350,000 clones, about 88% of them detected only once. The ten biggest clones cover 1% of the sample.

As concerns this clone: The target of this receptor is not known. Per-base quality was not reported, and no clone a single base away is much larger than it.

Findings and caveats that apply to the study as a whole: The quantity of clinical and demographic metadata differed by source and by participant and was supplied without curation.

The rearrangement combines TRBV6-5 with TRBJ2-2; the D gene is perhaps TRBD2, from 5 matching bases. The TCR comes from a woman younger than 45 who had been exposed to COVID-19. The sequenced sample consisted of PBMCs or T cells enriched from blood (not recorded which). The sequenced DNA: TGTGCCAGCAGTTTCGTGTTAGCGCGCACCGGGGAGCTGTTTTTT. This encodes CASSFVLARTGELFF.